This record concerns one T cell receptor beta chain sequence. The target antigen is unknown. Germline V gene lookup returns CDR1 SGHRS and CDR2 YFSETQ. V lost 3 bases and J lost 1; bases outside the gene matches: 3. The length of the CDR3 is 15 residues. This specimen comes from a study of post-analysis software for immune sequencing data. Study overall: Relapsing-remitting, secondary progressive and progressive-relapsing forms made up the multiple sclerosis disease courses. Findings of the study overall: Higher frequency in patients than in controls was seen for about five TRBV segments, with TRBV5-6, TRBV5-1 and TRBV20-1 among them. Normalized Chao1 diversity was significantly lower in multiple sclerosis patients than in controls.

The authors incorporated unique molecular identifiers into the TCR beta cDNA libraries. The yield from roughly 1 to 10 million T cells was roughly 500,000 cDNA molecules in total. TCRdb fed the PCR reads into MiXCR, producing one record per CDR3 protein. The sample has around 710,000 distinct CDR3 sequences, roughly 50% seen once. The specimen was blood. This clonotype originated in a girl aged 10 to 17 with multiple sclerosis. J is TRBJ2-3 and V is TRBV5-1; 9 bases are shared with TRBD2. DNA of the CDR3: TGCGCCAGCAGCTCCCGACTAGCGGGCACAGATACGCAGTATTTT. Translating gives CASSSRLAGTDTQYF. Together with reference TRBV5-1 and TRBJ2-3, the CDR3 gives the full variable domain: KAGVTQTPRYLIKTRGQQVTLSCSPISGHRSVSWYQQTPGQGLQFLFEYFSETQRNKGNFPGRFSGRQFSNSRSEMNVSTLELGDSALYLCASSSRLAGTDTQYFGPGTRLTVL.